The sequence of this TCR beta chain was determined in a study of CD8 T cells in ankylosing spondylitis. Broader study findings: Seemingly distinctive of ankylosing spondylitis blood was a TCR beta motif formed by eight highly homologous variants. Past research had described some motif variants in reactive arthritis synovial fluid and blood.

MiXCR, run by TCRdb on the 5' RACE reads, gives a single entry per CDR3 protein. The sample shows fewer than 500,000 distinct CDR3 sequences, approximately 20% of them seen only once. This clonotype was counted ten times or more. Antigen unknown. The receptor was isolated from a male donor with ankylosing spondylitis. Sequenced: blood, either unsorted or a sorted T cell fraction (not recorded which).

CDR3 DNA: TGCAGTGCTAGAGAGGGACAGCTGAACACTGAAGCTTTCTTT. Translated: CSAREGQLNTEAFF. This sequence joins TRBV20-1 and TRBJ1-1, with 7 bases that match TRBD1. The germline V gene encodes CDR1 DFQATT and CDR2 SNEGSKA (reference sequence). This CDR3 spans 14 amino acids. Germline trimming cut 0 bases from V and 0 bases from J; bases unmatched to any gene: 1.